The entry below describes one T cell receptor beta chain. Its matching antigen is unknown. These data are taken from a study of T cell responses to AZD1222 COVID-19 vaccine. Whole-study results and caveats: Spike-specific TCR repertoires showed rising breadth and depth after two AZD1222 doses.

Profiled with immunoSEQ multiplex PCR; TCRdb holds only in-frame clones, not every one. Altogether about 72,000 clones are present, 89% being singletons, with the ten largest covering approximately 30%. Germline V gene sequence: CDR1 SGHDT, CDR2 YYEEEE. The V segment lost 8 bases and the J segment 7 bases; nucleotides outside the gene matches: 8. The CDR3 spans 12 residues. The source was peripheral blood, collected 28 days after the second AZD1222 dose. The chain combines TRBV5-6 with TRBJ1-1; 7 bases match TRBD1. This receptor was identified in an adult who received the AZD1222 COVID-19 vaccine. CDR3 bases: TGTGCCAGTCGATACAGGGGTGGTGAAGCTTTCTTT. This codes for CASRYRGGEAFF.